The rows below give T cell receptor beta chains drawn from one sample of a study of blood T cell repertoires in COVID-19. Repertoires were generated with immunoSEQ multiplex PCR, while TCRdb's copy carries only in-frame clones and drops some. Of roughly 250,000 clones listed, about 90% are singletons. The material sequenced was peripheral blood. Source of these receptors: a man between 60 and 75 years old who had recovered from COVID-19. Each CDR3 is given with its conserved first and last residue. Fields, in order: V gene, J gene, D gene, clone size, CDR3 protein. A D gene is named only where the DNA matches it firmly. Clone size, where shown, is once, few, many, or a class for clones that have expanded.

>TRBV10-1|TRBJ2-2|TRBD1|-
CASSGLRGQNTGELFF
>TRBV5-1|TRBJ2-2|-|few
CASSGQGQAGTGELFF
>TRBV6-2/TRBV6-3|TRBJ1-1|-|-
CASTPGGLPTEAFF
>TRBV7-2|TRBJ2-7|TRBD2|-
CASSLWGGGLLYEQYF
>TRBV5-8|TRBJ2-7|-|-
CASSLKADDIGGYEVEYF
>TRBV5-4|TRBJ1-1|-|-
CASSWGTGGATEAFF
>TRBV24-1|TRBJ1-5|-|-
CATSGRGDNQPQHF
>TRBV7-9|TRBJ1-2|TRBD1|-
CASSVGQGPAYGYTF
>TRBV7-9|TRBJ2-3|-|-
CASSPGGGRMDTQYF
>TRBV7-9|TRBJ1-2|-|-
CASSPTLANYGYTF
>TRBV5-1|TRBJ2-1|TRBD1|-
CASSTGGPEQFF
>TRBV10-2|TRBJ2-6|TRBD1|-
CASSDRGGANVLTF
>TRBV5-1|TRBJ2-2|-|-
CASSSHWGPGGELFF
>TRBV27|TRBJ2-1|-|-
CASSLPGLFYNEQFF
>TRBV6-1|TRBJ2-1|TRBD2|-
CASSEGRAGGRSNEQFF
>TRBV5-4|TRBJ1-5|-|-
CASSTQGAQPQHF
>TRBV6-1|TRBJ2-5|TRBD1|-
CASSDRTGYLTQYF
>TRBV5-4|TRBJ2-5|-|-
CASSSPNVETQYF
>TRBV20-1|TRBJ2-3|-|-
CSASAGVRTDTQYF
>TRBV11-2|TRBJ1-1|-|many
CASSSPAGVMNTEAFF
>TRBV18|TRBJ2-1|TRBD2|-
CASSLAVGPWNEQFF
>TRBV19|TRBJ1-6|TRBD1|-
CASRRRQGEGSPLHF